Listed below are T cell receptor beta chains from one sample, sequenced in a study of OX40 agonist ivuxolimab in advanced cancers. TCRdb keeps only in-frame clones here, not all; method: immunoSEQ multiplex PCR. Of 90,000 or so clones listed, more than 70% are singletons. This material consisted of CD4+ or CD8+ T cells sorted from blood, taken in a trial of the OX40 agonist ivuxolimab. The receptors were gathered from an adult with an advanced solid tumor such as melanoma, head and neck, liver or kidney cancer. CDR3s include the opening cysteine and the closing phenylalanine or tryptophan. The order of the fields is CDR3 protein, CDR3 DNA, D gene, V gene, clone size, J gene. A D gene is named only where the DNA matches it firmly. Size is stated for part of the rows, as once, few or many counts, or as a class when the clone is expanded.

CASSGDRANTEAFF TGTGCCAGCAGTGGAGACAGGGCGAACACTGAAGCTTTCTTT TRBD1 TRBV2 NA TRBJ1-1
CSVVPASSTDTQYF TGCAGCGTTGTGCCAGCGAGCAGCACAGATACGCAGTATTTT NA TRBV29-1 NA TRBJ2-3
CSVEQGSYNEQFF TGCAGCGTTGAACAGGGATCCTACAATGAGCAGTTCTTC NA TRBV29-1 NA TRBJ2-1
CALGDRLGNQPQHF TGTGCCCTGGGCGACAGGTTGGGCAATCAGCCCCAGCATTTT NA TRBV7-8 NA TRBJ1-5
CASSPDVAYEQYF TGTGCCAGCAGCCCGGACGTAGCCTACGAGCAGTACTTC NA TRBV5-4 NA TRBJ2-7
CASRGDRLYEQYF TGTGCCAGCAGGGGTGACAGACTTTACGAGCAGTACTTC NA TRBV6-6 NA TRBJ2-7
CASSPGQGSTEAFF TGCGCCAGCAGTCCGGGACAGGGAAGCACTGAAGCTTTCTTT TRBD1 TRBV23-1 once TRBJ1-1
CASSPQPGLAGVNEQFF TGCGCCAGCAGCCCGCAGCCGGGACTAGCGGGAGTGAATGAGCAGTTCTTC TRBD2 TRBV5-1 NA TRBJ2-1
CAWSVRAGGSGNTIYF TGTGCCTGGAGTGTACGGGCAGGAGGTTCTGGAAACACCATATATTTT NA TRBV30 NA TRBJ1-3
CASSRDGQPNYGYTF TGCGCCAGCAGCCGAGACGGACAGCCAAACTATGGCTACACCTTC NA TRBV5-1 NA TRBJ1-2
CASSPGLGTDTQYF TGTGCCAGCAGCCCGGGGCTAGGCACAGATACGCAGTATTTT NA TRBV14 NA TRBJ2-3
CAGTSGSTETQYF TGTGCCGGGACTAGCGGGAGCACAGAGACCCAGTACTTC TRBD2 TRBV30 NA TRBJ2-5
CSVDGIRQNTEAFF TGCAGCGTTGACGGAATCAGGCAGAACACTGAAGCTTTCTTT NA TRBV29-1 few TRBJ1-1
CASSLAAQFLVGEQFF TGTGCCAGCAGCTTAGCCGCCCAGTTCTTGGTGGGTGAGCAGTTCTTC NA TRBV7-2 NA TRBJ2-1
CASSLIGGSGGNTIYF TGCGCCAGCAGCTTAATCGGGGGAAGTGGTGGAAACACCATATATTTT NA TRBV5-1 NA TRBJ1-3
CASSVHGGASYNEQFF TGTGCCAGCAGTGTCCACGGAGGGGCGTCTTACAATGAGCAGTTCTTC NA TRBV6-1 once TRBJ2-1
CASSSGLAGAGELFF TGTGCCAGCAGTTCTGGGTTAGCGGGAGCCGGGGAGCTGTTTTTT TRBD2 TRBV6-5 NA TRBJ2-2
CASTIQGANYGYTF TGTGCCAGCACCATACAGGGGGCTAACTATGGCTACACCTTC TRBD1 TRBV28 NA TRBJ1-2
CASSLTGEATEAFF TGCGCCAGCAGCTTGACAGGGGAGGCCACTGAAGCTTTCTTT TRBD1 TRBV5-1 once TRBJ1-1
CASSPLDNEQFF TGTGCCAGCAGCCCTCTGGACAATGAGCAGTTCTTC NA TRBV11-2 once TRBJ2-1
CASSGAGTSGRWGNEQFF TGTGCCAGCAGCGGCGCCGGGACTAGCGGGAGATGGGGAAATGAGCAGTTCTTC TRBD2 TRBV7-9 NA TRBJ2-1
CASSLDGGLAQETQYF TGTGCCAGCAGCTTGGATGGGGGGTTGGCCCAAGAGACCCAGTACTTC NA TRBV5-4 NA TRBJ2-5
CASSLVSSPDYEQYF TGTGCCAGCAGCTTAGTAAGTTCCCCGGACTACGAGCAGTACTTC NA TRBV7-6 NA TRBJ2-7
CASSLGAGTGETEAFF TGTGCCAGCAGTTTAGGGGCAGGGACAGGGGAAACTGAAGCTTTCTTT TRBD1 TRBV27 NA TRBJ1-1
CASSLLQHSYEQYF TGTGCCAGCAGCTTACTTCAACATTCCTACGAGCAGTACTTC NA TRBV7-6 NA TRBJ2-7
CASSYGYGYTF TGTGCCAGCAGTTACGGCTATGGCTACACCTTC NA TRBV6-5 once TRBJ1-2
CAFKQGYTEAFF TGTGCCTTCAAACAGGGGTACACTGAAGCTTTCTTT TRBD1 TRBV30 few TRBJ1-1